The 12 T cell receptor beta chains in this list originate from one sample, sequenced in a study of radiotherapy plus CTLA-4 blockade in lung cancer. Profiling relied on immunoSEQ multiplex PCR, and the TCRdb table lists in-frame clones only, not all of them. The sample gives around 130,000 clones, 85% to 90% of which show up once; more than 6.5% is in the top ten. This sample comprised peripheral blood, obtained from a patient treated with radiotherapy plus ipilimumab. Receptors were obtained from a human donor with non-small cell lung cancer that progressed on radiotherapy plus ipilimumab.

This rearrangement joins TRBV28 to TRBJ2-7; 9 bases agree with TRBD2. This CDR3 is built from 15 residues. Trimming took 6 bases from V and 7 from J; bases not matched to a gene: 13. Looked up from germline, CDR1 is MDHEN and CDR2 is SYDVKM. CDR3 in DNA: TGTGCCAGCAGCATCTCGGGGCTAGCGGGGAGGGAGCAGTACTTC. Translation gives CASSISGLAGREQYF.

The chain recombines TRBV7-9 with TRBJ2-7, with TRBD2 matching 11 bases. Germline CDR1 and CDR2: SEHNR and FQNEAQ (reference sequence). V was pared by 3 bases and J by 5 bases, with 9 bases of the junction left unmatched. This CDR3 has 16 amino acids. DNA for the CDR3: TGTGCCAGCAGCTTTAGCGGGAGGGCCGGCAATGACGAGCAGTACTTC. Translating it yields CASSFSGRAGNDEQYF. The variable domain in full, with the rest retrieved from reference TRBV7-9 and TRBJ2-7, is DTGVSQNPRHKITKRGQNVTFRCDPISEHNRLYWYRQTLGQGPEFLTYFQNEAQLEKSRLLSDRFSAERPKGSFSTLEIQRTEQGDSAMYLCASSFSGRAGNDEQYFGPGTRLTVT.

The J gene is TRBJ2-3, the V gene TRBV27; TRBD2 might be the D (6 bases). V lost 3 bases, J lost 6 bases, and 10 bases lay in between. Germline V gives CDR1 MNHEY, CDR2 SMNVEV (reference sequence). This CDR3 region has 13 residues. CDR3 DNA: TGTGCCAGCAGTTTGCGGAGGGGTGATACGCAGTATTTT. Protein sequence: CASSLRRGDTQYF.

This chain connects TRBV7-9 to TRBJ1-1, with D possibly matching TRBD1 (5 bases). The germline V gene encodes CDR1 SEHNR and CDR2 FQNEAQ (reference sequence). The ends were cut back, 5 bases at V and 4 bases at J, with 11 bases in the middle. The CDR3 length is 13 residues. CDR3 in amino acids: CASSTGGVTEAFF. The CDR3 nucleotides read TGTGCCAGCAGCACCGGAGGGGTCACTGAAGCTTTCTTT.

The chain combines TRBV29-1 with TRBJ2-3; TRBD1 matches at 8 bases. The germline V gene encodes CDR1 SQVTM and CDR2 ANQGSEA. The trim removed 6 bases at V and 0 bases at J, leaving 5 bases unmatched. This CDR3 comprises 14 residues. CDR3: CSVRGRASTDTQYF. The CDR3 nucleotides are TGCAGCGTCAGGGGGCGGGCCAGCACAGATACGCAGTATTTT.

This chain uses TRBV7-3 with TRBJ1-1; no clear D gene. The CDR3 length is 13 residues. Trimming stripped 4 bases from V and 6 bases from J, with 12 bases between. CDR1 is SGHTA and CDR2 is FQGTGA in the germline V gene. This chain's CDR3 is CASSSGVGAEAFF. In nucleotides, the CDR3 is TGTGCCAGCAGCTCGGGCGTCGGGGCTGAAGCTTTCTTT. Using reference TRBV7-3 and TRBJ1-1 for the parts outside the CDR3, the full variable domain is GAGVSQTPSNKVTEKGKYVELRCDPISGHTALYWYRQSLGQGPEFLIYFQGTGAADDSGLPNDRFFAVRPEGSVSTLKIQRTERGDSAVYLCASSSGVGAEAFFGQGTRLTVV.

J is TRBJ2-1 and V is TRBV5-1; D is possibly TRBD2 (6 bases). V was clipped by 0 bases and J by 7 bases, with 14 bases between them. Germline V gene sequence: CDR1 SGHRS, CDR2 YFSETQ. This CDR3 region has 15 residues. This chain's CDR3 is CASSLGGNRGNEQFF. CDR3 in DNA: TGCGCCAGCAGCTTGGGCGGGAACAGAGGGAATGAGCAGTTCTTC.

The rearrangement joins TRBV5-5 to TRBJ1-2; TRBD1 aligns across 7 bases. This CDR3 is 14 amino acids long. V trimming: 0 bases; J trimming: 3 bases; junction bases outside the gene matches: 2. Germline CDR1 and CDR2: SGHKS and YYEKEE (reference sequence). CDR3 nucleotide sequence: TGTGCCAGCAGCTTGGAGGGACAGCACTATGGCTACACCTTC. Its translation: CASSLEGQHYGYTF.

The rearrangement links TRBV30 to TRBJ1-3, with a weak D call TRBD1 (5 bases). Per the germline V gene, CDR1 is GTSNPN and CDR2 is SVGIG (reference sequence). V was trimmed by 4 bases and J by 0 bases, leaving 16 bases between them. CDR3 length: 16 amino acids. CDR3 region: CAWNRQLGNSGNTIYF. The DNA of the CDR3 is TGTGCCTGGAATCGACAGTTGGGAAACTCTGGAAACACCATATATTTT.

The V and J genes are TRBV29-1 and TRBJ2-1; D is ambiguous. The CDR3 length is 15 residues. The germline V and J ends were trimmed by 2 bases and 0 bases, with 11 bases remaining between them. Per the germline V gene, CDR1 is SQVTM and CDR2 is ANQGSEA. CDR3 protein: CSVEKSRLSYNEQFF. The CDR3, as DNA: TGCAGCGTTGAAAAGTCGCGACTCTCCTACAATGAGCAGTTCTTC.

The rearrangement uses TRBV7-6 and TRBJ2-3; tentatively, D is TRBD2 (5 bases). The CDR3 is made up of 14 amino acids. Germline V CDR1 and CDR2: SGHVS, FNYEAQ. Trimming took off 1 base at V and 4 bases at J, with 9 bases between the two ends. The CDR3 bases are TGTGCCAGCAGCTTAGTGTCGGGATCAGATACGCAGTATTTT. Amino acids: CASSLVSGSDTQYF.

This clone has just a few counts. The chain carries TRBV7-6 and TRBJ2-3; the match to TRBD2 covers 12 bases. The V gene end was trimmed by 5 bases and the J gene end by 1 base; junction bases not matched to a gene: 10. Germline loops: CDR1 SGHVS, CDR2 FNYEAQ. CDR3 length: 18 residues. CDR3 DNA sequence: TGTGCCAGCAGCGCGCTAGCGGGAGGGCCGATGGGCACAGATACGCAGTATTTT. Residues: CASSALAGGPMGTDTQYF.